The 20 T cell receptor beta chains below all came from one sample that was sequenced in a study of shared clonotypes between healthy human individuals (dated by TCRdb to 2018 to 2020). Library creation used the immunoSEQ multiplex PCR assay. This is the immuneACCESS table as TCRdb keeps it, with only in-frame sequences that have V and J called. A part of the clones is gone; compared with another copy, unresolved V genes explain less than half, and the rest is unexplained. The sample table records some 470,000 clones; 76% of these occur just once. The ten largest make up over 10% of the sample. The sequenced material came from PBMCs. All receptors come from a woman aged 40 to 50 in good health. Some clones in this sample may be carry-over from other donors' samples.

In its sample, this clone was seen a few times. The rearrangement uses TRBV5-1 and TRBJ2-1, with D possibly matching TRBD2 (6 bases). This CDR3 region has 15 residues. Germline V gene sequence: CDR1 SGHRS, CDR2 YFSETQ. The germline V and J ends were trimmed by 4 bases and 3 bases, with 14 bases remaining between them. In nucleotides, the CDR3 is TGCGCCAGCAGCCGGGGGATTTCAAGCTACAATGAGCAGTTCTTC. It encodes CASSRGISSYNEQFF.

Only one count was recorded for this clone. This chain connects TRBV7-9 to TRBJ2-7; 16 positions agree with TRBD2. CDR3 length: 18 amino acids. CDR1 SEHNR and CDR2 FQNEAQ come from the germline V gene (reference sequence). The V segment lost 4 bases and the J segment 2 bases; nucleotides outside the gene matches: 8. The chain's CDR3 is CASSSGPGTSGRAYEQYF. In DNA form, the CDR3 reads TGTGCCAGCAGCTCCGGACCTGGGACTAGCGGGAGGGCCTACGAGCAGTACTTC.

The rearrangement uses TRBV6-1 and TRBJ1-3; D not resolved. V dropped 3 bases and J dropped 0 bases, with 6 bases sitting between them. CDR1 is MNHNS, CDR2 SASEGT, per germline. The CDR3 runs to 14 residues. CDR3 DNA: TGTGCCAGCAGTGAGTGGAACTCTGGAAACACCATATATTTT. Translation: CASSEWNSGNTIYF.

V usage is TRBV9 and J usage is TRBJ2-1; no firm D call. Germline CDR1 SGDLS, CDR2 YYNGEE. Trimming stripped 1 base from V and 3 bases from J, with 14 bases between. The CDR3 covers 16 residues. DNA for the CDR3: TGTGCCAGCAGCGTATCAGTAGTAACGAACTACAATGAGCAGTTCTTC. Amino acid sequence: CASSVSVVTNYNEQFF.

The CDR3 bases are TGTGCCTGGAGTGTACGGTTAGGGGGGGCCCCTAAAAACATTCAGTACTTC. Its translation: CAWSVRLGGAPKNIQYF. The chain has TRBV30 and TRBJ2-4; D is possibly TRBD2 (7 bases). Germline loops: CDR1 GTSNPN, CDR2 SVGIG (reference sequence). The CDR3 covers 17 residues. V lost 0 bases, J lost 4 bases, and 19 bases lay in between.

The V call is TRBV28, the J call TRBJ2-5; D is undetermined. V was cut by 5 bases and J by 2 bases, with 6 bases left in between. The CDR3 runs 12 residues. Germline CDR1 and CDR2: MDHEN and SYDVKM. CDR3 protein: CASSRRQETQYF. The CDR3 nucleotides read TGTGCCAGCAGTCGTAGGCAAGAGACCCAGTACTTC. Full variable domain (remainder filled in from reference TRBV28 and TRBJ2-5): DVKVTQSSRYLVKRTGEKVFLECVQDMDHENMFWYRQDPGLGLRLIYFSYDVKMKEKGDIPEGYSVSREKKERFSLILESASTNQTSMYLCASSRRQETQYFGPGTRLLVL.

The gene calls are TRBV28 and TRBJ2-5; 7 bases agree with TRBD1. The DNA end is more similar to TRBJ2-7, so the J call may be wrong. Germline assignment: CDR1 MDHEN and CDR2 SYDVKM. This CDR3 has 16 amino acids. The CDR3 here is CASSAILDRVPYEQYF. The DNA for the CDR3 is TGTGCCAGCAGTGCTATACTCGACAGGGTTCCCTACGAGCAGTACTTC.

This clone was picked up one time. The chain recombines TRBV19 with TRBJ2-2; 8 bases are shared with TRBD1. The CDR3 has 15 residues. Germline V CDR1 and CDR2: LNHDA, SQIVND (reference sequence). V lost 5 bases and J lost 8; bases outside the gene matches: 10. The CDR3 DNA reads TGTGCCAGTAGTGTCGGACAGGGAGTAGGAGGGGAGCTGTTTTTT. Its translation: CASSVGQGVGGELFF.

This chain links TRBV27 with TRBJ2-7; D is unresolved. The CDR3 is made up of 13 amino acids. Germline V gene data show CDR1 as MNHEY and CDR2 as SMNVEV (reference sequence). V shed 6 bases and J shed 3 bases, with 12 bases lying between them. The CDR3 here is CASRALGDYEQYF. The CDR3 DNA reads TGTGCCAGCAGGGCTCTTGGGGACTACGAGCAGTACTTC.

The chain links TRBV10-3 to TRBJ2-7, with 9 bases matching TRBD1. CDR1 and CDR2 (germline): ENHRY, SYGVKD. This CDR3 is 16 amino acids long. V dropped 10 bases and J dropped 4; count of bases not matched to a gene: 17. The CDR3 DNA is TGTGCCACCAGGGGCGGGACAGGGCGCACGTCGTACGAGCAGTACTTC. As protein: CATRGGTGRTSYEQYF.

The chain is built from TRBV5-1 and TRBJ2-1, with D perhaps matching TRBD1 (6 bases). CDR3 size: 13 residues. V lost 4 bases and J lost 5, with 10 bases in between. Germline V lookup: CDR1 SGHRS, CDR2 YFSETQ. The CDR3 is CASSTDRNNEQFF. CDR3 DNA sequence: TGCGCCAGCAGCACCGACAGGAACAATGAGCAGTTCTTC.

The chain couples TRBV4-1 to TRBJ1-2; the D gene is possibly TRBD1 (6 bases). This CDR3 contains 16 residues. The V end was cut by 0 bases, the J end by 6 bases, with 17 bases between. Per germline, CDR1 MGHRA and CDR2 YSYEKL. The chain's CDR3 is CASSQDHNRAKDGYTF. The CDR3 bases are TGCGCCAGCAGCCAAGATCACAACAGGGCGAAGGATGGCTACACCTTC.

The V gene is TRBV19, the J gene TRBJ1-1; possible D gene TRBD1, 5 bases. CDR3 length: 14 residues. Germline V gene data show CDR1 as LNHDA and CDR2 as SQIVND (reference sequence). The V end lost 10 bases, the J end lost 5 bases, and 20 bases lay between the germline ends. CDR3 protein: CATPNSTAVTEAFF. The CDR3 DNA sequence: TGTGCCACACCAAATTCGACAGCCGTGACTGAAGCTTTCTTT. The full variable domain, rest sourced from reference TRBV19 and TRBJ1-1, is DGGITQSPKYLFRKEGQNVTLSCEQNLNHDAMYWYRQDPGQGLRLIYYSQIVNDFQKGDIAEGYSVSREKKESFPLTVTSAQKNPTAFYLCATPNSTAVTEAFFGQGTRLTVV.

This clone has a handful of counts. This may be a read error, as it is one base from a much larger clone. Lacking the conserved final phenylalanine or tryptophan, this CDR3 likely reflects a read error. The gene calls are TRBV9 and TRBJ1-1; no firm D call. Germline-derived CDR1 and CDR2 are SGDLS and YYNGEE. V lost 4 bases, J lost 1 base, and 14 bases lay in between. This CDR3 spans 15 amino acids. CDR3 nucleotides: TGTGCCAGCAGCCCCAGCGGGCCTACGAACACTGAAGCTTTCTCT. Its translation: CASSPSGPTNTEAFS.

J is TRBJ1-1 and V is TRBV25-1; D is possibly TRBD1 (6 bases). The V and J ends lost 3 bases and 3 bases respectively, with 14 bases between them. In germline, CDR1 is MGHDK, CDR2 SYGVNS. The length of the CDR3 is 15 residues. The CDR3 sequence is CASSEGPGADTEAFF. The CDR3 nucleotides are TGTGCCAGCAGTGAGGGCCCGGGGGCGGACACTGAAGCTTTCTTT.

The V call is TRBV7-9, the J call TRBJ2-1, with D maybe TRBD1 (6 bases). CDR1 is SEHNR and CDR2 is FQNEAQ in the germline V gene (reference sequence). Trimming cost V 7 bases and J 7 bases, with 17 bases left between them. This CDR3 is built from 14 residues. CDR3 protein: CASNRIGQRNEQFF. The CDR3 nucleotides read TGTGCCAGCAACCGGATTGGACAGAGAAATGAGCAGTTCTTC.

This clone is a singleton in its sample. The chain combines TRBV5-1 with TRBJ2-7; 7 bases map to TRBD2. V was clipped by 5 bases and J by 2 bases; unmatched bases: 4. The germline gives CDR1 SGHRS, CDR2 YFSETQ. CDR3 length equals 13 residues. The CDR3 nucleotides read TGCGCCAGCAGGATAGCGGGCACCTACGAGCAGTACTTC. Its translation: CASRIAGTYEQYF.

There are many counts of this clone. The V call is TRBV13, the J call TRBJ1-3; D is unclear. The V and J ends lost 4 bases and 5 bases respectively, with 18 bases between them. Germline loops: CDR1 PRHDT, CDR2 FYEKMQ (reference sequence). The length of the CDR3 is 16 residues. CDR3 in amino acids: CASSWSMDRSRNTIYF. The CDR3 coding sequence is TGTGCCAGCAGCTGGTCCATGGACCGGAGTCGAAACACCATATATTTT.

Concerning this clone itself: This likely traces to a read error, being one base from a far larger clone. This chain links TRBV30 with TRBJ2-1, with 13 bases aligning to TRBD2. Germline values: CDR1 GTSNPN, CDR2 SVGIG (reference sequence). The CDR3 is made up of 15 amino acids. V gave up 3 bases and J gave up 9 bases; unmatched junction bases: 8. The CDR3 nucleotides are TGTGCCTGGAGCGGACTAGCGGGAGCGGATAGTGAGCAGTTCTTC. This codes for CAWSGLAGADSEQFF.

V is TRBV28 and J is TRBJ1-1, with TRBD1 as a possible D gene (6 bases). The V end lost 6 bases, the J end lost 8 bases, and 16 bases lay between the germline ends. The V gene's germline CDR1 is MDHEN and CDR2 SYDVKM. This CDR3 contains 13 residues. CDR3 coding DNA: TGTGCCAGCAGCCCTGGACAGACCAGGGAAGCTTTCTTT. It specifies CASSPGQTREAFF.